Sequencing of this T cell receptor (beta chain) was carried out in a study of CD8 T cells in ankylosing spondylitis (dated by TCRdb to 2016 to 2017). For the wider study: To find TCR variants linked to disease, the study profiled T cell receptor beta repertoires in ankylosing spondylitis patients and healthy donors. Peripheral blood samples were taken, and synovial fluid was additionally collected from ankylosing spondylitis patients. In total, the full study cohort was made up of some 110 healthy donors and approximately 24 ankylosing spondylitis patients.

Beyond this particular receptor, the publication reports: Blood from ankylosing spondylitis patients appeared to be characterized by a TCR beta motif composed of about 8 highly homologous amino acid variants. The disease-linked clones were reported to be significantly enriched in matched synovial fluid samples from ankylosing spondylitis patients. Some motif variants had previously been reported in the synovial fluid and blood of reactive arthritis patients, which suggests shared mechanisms of disease initiation. The disease-linked clones had a CD8+ phenotype and were found at relatively low frequencies in peripheral blood.

The reads were generated on an Illumina HiSeq 2500. Quantitative 5'-RACE with molecular barcodes was used to prepare TCR beta libraries. On the study's bioinformatics: Disease-linked TCR variants were identified with a new computational method built on a probabilistic model of VDJ rearrangement. TCRdb trimmed public reads at Q25 via fastp, called clones via MiXCR and kept in-frame beta chains. Rows with one shared CDR3 protein collapse into an entry with the most common genes and DNA. These V and J calls are TCRdb output, not the study's own analysis. Across this sample there are 200,000 to 250,000 distinct CDR3 sequences, with 7.5% to 9.5% seen only once. Around 5.1% of the sample is taken by the ten largest. This clonotype was seen repeatedly, ten times or more. The target of this receptor is not known. The sample holds no much larger clone one base away, and base qualities are not on file. Sequenced material: blood, either unsorted or a sorted T cell fraction (not recorded which). This clonotype was obtained from a female donor with ankylosing spondylitis or in good health (not recorded which).

The DNA reads as follows: TGCGCCAGCAGCCCAGCTCCCTACAATGAGCAGTTCTTC. Its protein reads: CASSPAPYNEQFF. The chain is made from TRBV5-1 and TRBJ2-1; a confident D gene designation cannot be given. The junction carries 7 bases between V and J, which are trimmed by 4 bases and 2 bases respectively. The CDR3 holds 13 amino acids from the cysteine to the phenylalanine. The only DNA kept is the CDR3, 39 bases in frame from the first base. Looking up the germline V gene yields CDR1 SGHRS and CDR2 YFSETQ. Where the CDR3 stops, the reference TRBV5-1 and TRBJ2-1 genes take over; the full variable domain is KAGVTQTPRYLIKTRGQQVTLSCSPISGHRSVSWYQQTPGQGLQFLFEYFSETQRNKGNFPGRFSGRQFSNSRSEMNVSTLELGDSALYLCASSPAPYNEQFFGPGTRLTVL.